This entry concerns a single TCR beta chain. Its antigen is unidentified. This sample was included in a study of cytomegalovirus exposure and HLA in healthy donors. Germline CDR1 SNHLY, CDR2 FYNNEI. This CDR3 is built from 9 residues. Study-level results: Cytomegalovirus association was listed for approximately 150 TCR beta chains. The classifier reportedly diagnosed cytomegalovirus status with high sensitivity and specificity. Later on, an analysis found that several of the most significant clusters appeared to be linked to common viral pathogens, which included parvovirus B19.

Use of 60 Vbeta and 13 Jbeta primers characterized the PCR. Produced via immunoSEQ multiplex PCR; TCRdb's table is partial and in-frame only. The table includes about 160,000 clones, 75% detected once. V usage is TRBV2 and J usage is TRBJ2-1; D not resolved. This receptor was obtained from a man aged 18 to 29 in good health and CMV-seronegative. Source material: PBMCs. CDR3 amino acids: CAGAQSTFF. As DNA, the CDR3 is TGTGCAGGAGCGCAATCTACGTTCTTC.